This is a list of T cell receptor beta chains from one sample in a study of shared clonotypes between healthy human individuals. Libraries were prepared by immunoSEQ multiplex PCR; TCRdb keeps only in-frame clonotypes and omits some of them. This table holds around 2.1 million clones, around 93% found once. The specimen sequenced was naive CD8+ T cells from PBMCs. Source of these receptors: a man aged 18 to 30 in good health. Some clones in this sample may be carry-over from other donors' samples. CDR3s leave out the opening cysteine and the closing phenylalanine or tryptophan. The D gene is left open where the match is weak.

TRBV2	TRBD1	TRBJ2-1	ASDPMTMGTGNPHEQF
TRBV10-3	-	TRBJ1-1	AIGWGELNTEAF
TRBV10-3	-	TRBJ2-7	AISELKQGPSYEQY
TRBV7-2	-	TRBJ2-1	ASSLERTHEQF
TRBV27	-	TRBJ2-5	ASSWGSQETQY
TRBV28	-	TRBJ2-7	ASSFLGESHEQY
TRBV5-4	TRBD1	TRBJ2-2	ASSDTGGKRVGELF
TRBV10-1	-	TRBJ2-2	ASSESQGEESGELF
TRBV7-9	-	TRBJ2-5	ASSPRDGGRQETQY
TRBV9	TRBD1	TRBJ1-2	ASSVGQGGLYGYT
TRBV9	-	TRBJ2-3	ASRGDTDTQY
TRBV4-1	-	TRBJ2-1	ASSLLSSSYNEQF
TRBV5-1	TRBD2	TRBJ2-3	ASSLDLAGFTDTQY
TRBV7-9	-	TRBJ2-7	ASSLGALGSQY
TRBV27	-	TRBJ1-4	ASSLIRVSNTEKLF
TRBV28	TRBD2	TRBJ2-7	ASSFSSSAGVPSYEQY
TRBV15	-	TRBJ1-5	ATSYQGFRNQPQH
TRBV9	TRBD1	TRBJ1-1	ASSAGQGYEAF
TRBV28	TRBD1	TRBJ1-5	ASSLIGDRGNQPQH
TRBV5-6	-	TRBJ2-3	ASSLAGVSTDTQY